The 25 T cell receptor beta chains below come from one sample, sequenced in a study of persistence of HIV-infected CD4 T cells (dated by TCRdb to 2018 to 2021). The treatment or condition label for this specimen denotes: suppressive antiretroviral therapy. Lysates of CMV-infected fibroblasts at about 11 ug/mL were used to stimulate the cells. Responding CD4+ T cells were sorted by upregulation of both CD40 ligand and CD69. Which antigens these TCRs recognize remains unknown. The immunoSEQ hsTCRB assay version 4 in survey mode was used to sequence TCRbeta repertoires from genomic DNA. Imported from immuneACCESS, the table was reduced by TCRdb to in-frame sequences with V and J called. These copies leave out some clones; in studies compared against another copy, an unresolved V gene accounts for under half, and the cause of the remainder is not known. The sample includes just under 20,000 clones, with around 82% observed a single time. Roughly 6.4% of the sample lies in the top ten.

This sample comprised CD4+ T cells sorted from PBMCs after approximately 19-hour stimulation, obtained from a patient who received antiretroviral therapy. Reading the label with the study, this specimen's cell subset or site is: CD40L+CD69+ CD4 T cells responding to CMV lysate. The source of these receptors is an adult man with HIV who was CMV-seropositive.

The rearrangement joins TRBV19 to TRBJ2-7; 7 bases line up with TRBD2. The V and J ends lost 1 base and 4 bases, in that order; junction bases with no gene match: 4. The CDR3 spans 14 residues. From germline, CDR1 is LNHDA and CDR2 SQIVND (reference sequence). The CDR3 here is CASSIAGGRYEQYF. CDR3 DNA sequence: TGTGCCAGTAGTATAGCGGGGGGTCGATACGAGCAGTACTTC.

As DNA, the CDR3 is TGTGCCACCAGTGATAACATCAGGGGGCGTGGAAACATTCAGTACTTC. Protein product: CATSDNIRGRGNIQYF. The chain links TRBV24-1 to TRBJ2-4, with 8 bases identical to TRBD1. The CDR3 covers 16 residues. From germline, CDR1 is KGHDR and CDR2 SFDVKD. V shed 3 bases and J 6 bases; nucleotides not matched to a gene: 9.

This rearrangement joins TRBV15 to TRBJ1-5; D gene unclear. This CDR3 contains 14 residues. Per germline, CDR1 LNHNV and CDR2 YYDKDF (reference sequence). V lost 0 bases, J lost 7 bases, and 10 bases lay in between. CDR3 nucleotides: TGTGCCACCAGCAGAGATAAAGGGAACCAGCCCCAGCATTTT. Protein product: CATSRDKGNQPQHF.

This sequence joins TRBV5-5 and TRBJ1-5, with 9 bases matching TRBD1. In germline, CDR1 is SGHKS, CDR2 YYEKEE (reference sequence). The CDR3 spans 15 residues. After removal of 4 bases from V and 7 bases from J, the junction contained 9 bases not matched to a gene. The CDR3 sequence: CASSRTGGEEQPQHF. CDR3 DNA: TGTGCCAGCAGCCGTACAGGGGGCGAAGAACAGCCCCAGCATTTT.

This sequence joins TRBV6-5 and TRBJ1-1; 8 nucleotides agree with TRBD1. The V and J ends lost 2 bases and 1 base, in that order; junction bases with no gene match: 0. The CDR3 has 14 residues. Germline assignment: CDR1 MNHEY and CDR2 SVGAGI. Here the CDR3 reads CASSYDRGNTEAFF. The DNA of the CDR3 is TGTGCCAGCAGTTACGACAGGGGGAACACTGAAGCTTTCTTT.

In DNA form, the CDR3 reads TGTGCCAGCAGCCGGGGGACTAGCGGATCCTACGAGCAGTACTTC. Protein sequence: CASSRGTSGSYEQYF. The rearrangement links TRBV3-1 (or the pseudogene TRBV3-2) to TRBJ2-7, with 11 bases that match TRBD2. Germline CDR1 is LGHDT and CDR2 is YNNKEL (reference sequence). V shed 4 bases, J shed 1 base, and the junction held 3 bases outside the gene matches. CDR3 length: 15 amino acids.

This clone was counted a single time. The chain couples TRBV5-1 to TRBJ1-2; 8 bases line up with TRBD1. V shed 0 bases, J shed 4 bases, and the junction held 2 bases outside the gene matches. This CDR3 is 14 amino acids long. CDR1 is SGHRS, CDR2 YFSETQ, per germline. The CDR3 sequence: CASSLGQGSYGYTF. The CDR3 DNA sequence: TGCGCCAGCAGCTTGGGACAGGGGAGCTATGGCTACACCTTC.

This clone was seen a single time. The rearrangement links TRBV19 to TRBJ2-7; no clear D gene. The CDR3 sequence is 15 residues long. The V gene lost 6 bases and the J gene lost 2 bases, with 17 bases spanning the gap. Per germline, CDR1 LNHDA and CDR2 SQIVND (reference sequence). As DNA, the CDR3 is TGTGCCAGTAGCCAGACCGCTATTCCAGCCTACGAGCAGTACTTC. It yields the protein CASSQTAIPAYEQYF.

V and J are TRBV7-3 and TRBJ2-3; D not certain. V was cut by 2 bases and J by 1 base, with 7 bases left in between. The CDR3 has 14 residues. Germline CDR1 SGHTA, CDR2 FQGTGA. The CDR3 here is CASSLEQRTDTQYF. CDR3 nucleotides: TGTGCCAGCAGCTTAGAACAGCGCACAGATACGCAGTATTTT.

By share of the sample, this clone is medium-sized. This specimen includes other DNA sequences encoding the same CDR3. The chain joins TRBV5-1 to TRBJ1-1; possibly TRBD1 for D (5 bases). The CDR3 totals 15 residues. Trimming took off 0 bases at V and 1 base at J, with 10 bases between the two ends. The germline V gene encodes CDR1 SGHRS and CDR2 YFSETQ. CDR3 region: CASSLGDLPNTEAFF. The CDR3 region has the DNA TGCGCCAGCAGCTTGGGGGACTTACCGAACACTGAAGCTTTCTTT. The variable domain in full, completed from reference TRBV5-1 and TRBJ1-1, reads KAGVTQTPRYLIKTRGQQVTLSCSPISGHRSVSWYQQTPGQGLQFLFEYFSETQRNKGNFPGRFSGRQFSNSRSEMNVSTLELGDSALYLCASSLGDLPNTEAFFGQGTRLTVV.

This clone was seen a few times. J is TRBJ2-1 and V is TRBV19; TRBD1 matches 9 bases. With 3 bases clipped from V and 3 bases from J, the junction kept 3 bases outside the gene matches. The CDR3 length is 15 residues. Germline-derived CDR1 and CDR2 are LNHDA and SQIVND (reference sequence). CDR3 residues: CASSMRQGGYNEQFF. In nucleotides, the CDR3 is TGTGCCAGTAGTATGAGACAGGGGGGCTACAATGAGCAGTTCTTC.

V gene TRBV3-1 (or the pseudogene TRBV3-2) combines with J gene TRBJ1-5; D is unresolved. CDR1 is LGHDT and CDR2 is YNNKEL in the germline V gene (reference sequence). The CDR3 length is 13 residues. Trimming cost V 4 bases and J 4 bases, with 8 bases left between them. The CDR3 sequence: CASSPSGNQPQHF. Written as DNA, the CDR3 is TGTGCCAGCAGCCCAAGTGGGAATCAGCCCCAGCATTTT.

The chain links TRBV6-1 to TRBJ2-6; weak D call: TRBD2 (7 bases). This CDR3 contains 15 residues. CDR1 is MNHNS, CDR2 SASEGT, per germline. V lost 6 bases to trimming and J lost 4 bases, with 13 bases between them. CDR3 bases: TGTGCCAGCAGGGGGGGGCGCGGCGGGGCCAACGTCCTGACTTTC. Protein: CASRGGRGGANVLTF.

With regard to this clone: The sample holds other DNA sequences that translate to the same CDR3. This chain's CDR3 is CASSRDYSYNEQFF. DNA for the CDR3: TGTGCCAGCAGTCGGGACTATTCCTACAATGAGCAGTTCTTC. The chain recombines TRBV6-5 with TRBJ2-1; 7 bases match TRBD2. The junction had 2 bases not matched to a gene; V was cut back by 5 bases and J by 1 base. This CDR3 is 14 amino acids long. Germline loops: CDR1 MNHEY, CDR2 SVGAGI.

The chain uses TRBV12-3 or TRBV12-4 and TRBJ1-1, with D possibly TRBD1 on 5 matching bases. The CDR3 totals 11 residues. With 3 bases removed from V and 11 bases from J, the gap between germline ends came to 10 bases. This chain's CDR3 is CASSFGRDAFF. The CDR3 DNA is TGTGCCAGCAGTTTTGGAAGGGACGCTTTCTTT.

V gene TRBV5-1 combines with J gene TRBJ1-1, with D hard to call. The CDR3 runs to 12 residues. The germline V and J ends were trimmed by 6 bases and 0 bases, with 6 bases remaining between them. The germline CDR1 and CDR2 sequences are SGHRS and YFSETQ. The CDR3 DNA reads TGCGCCAGCATGGGTCTGAACACTGAAGCTTTCTTT. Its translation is CASMGLNTEAFF.

The CDR3 spells CASSPGGVGLRNEQFF. The CDR3 bases are TGTGCCAGTAGCCCCGGTGGGGTCGGCCTGCGAAATGAGCAGTTCTTC. This rearrangement joins TRBV19 to TRBJ2-1; D is ambiguous. The ends were cut back, 6 bases at V and 7 bases at J, with 22 bases in the middle. The CDR3 spans 16 residues. The germline V gene encodes CDR1 LNHDA and CDR2 SQIVND (reference sequence).

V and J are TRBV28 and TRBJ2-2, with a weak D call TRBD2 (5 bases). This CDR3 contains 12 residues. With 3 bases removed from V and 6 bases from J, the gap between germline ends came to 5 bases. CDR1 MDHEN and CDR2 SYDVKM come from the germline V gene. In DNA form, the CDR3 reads TGTGCCAGCAGTTTGCGGGCCGGGGAGCTGTTTTTT. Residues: CASSLRAGELFF.

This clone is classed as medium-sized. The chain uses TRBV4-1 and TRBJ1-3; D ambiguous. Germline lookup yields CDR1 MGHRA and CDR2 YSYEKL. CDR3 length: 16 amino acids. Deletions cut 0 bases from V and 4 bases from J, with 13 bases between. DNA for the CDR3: TGCGCCAGCAGCCAAGAAGGAAGGTCGTACGGAAACACCATATATTTT. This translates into CASSQEGRSYGNTIYF.

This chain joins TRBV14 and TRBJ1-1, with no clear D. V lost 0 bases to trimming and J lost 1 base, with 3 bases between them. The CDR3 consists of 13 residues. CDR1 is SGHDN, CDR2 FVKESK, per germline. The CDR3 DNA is TGTGCCAGCAGCCAAGACCCGAACACTGAAGCTTTCTTT. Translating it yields CASSQDPNTEAFF.

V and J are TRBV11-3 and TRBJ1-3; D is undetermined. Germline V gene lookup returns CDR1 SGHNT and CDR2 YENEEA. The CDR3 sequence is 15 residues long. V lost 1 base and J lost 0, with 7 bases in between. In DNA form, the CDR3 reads TGTGCCAGCAGCTTAGGAGGGAGCTCTGGAAACACCATATATTTT. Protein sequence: CASSLGGSSGNTIYF.

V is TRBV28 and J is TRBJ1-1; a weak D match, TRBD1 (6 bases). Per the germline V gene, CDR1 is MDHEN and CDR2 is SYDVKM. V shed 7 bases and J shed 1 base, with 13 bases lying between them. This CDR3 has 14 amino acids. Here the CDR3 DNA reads TGTGCCAGCACCTCGAGCAGGGGGAACACTGAAGCTTTCTTT. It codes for CASTSSRGNTEAFF.

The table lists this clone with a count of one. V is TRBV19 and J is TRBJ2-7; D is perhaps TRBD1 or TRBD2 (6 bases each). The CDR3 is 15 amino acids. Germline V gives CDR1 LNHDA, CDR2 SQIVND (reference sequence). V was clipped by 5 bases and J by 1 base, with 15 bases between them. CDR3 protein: CASSSRRGGSYEQYF. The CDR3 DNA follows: TGTGCCAGTAGTTCCCGCCGAGGGGGGTCCTACGAGCAGTACTTC.

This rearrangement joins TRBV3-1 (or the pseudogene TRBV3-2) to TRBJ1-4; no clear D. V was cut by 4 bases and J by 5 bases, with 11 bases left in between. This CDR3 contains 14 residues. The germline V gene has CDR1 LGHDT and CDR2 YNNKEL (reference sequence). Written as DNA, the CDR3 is TGTGCCAGCAGCCCGACGGCTTTAAATGAAAAACTGTTTTTT. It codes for CASSPTALNEKLFF.

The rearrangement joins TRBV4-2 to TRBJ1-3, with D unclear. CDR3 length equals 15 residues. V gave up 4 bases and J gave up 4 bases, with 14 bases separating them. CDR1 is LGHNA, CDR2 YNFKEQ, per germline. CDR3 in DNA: TGTGCCAGCAGCCCCGAGGCGAACAAAGGAAACACCATATATTTT. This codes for CASSPEANKGNTIYF.